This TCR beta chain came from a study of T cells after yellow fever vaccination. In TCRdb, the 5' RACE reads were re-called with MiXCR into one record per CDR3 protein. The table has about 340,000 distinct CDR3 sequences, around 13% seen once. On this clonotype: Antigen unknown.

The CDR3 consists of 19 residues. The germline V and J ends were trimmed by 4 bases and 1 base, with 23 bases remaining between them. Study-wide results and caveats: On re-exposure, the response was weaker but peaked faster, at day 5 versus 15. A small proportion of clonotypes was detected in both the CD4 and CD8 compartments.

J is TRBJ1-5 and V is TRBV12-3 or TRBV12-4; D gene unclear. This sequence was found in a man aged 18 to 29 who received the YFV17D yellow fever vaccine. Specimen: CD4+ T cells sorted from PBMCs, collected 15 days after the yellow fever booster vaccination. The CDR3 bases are TGTGCCAGCAGTTCCCCGGGCAGCATCAAGGTTCTGAGCAATCAGCCCCAGCATTTT. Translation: CASSSPGSIKVLSNQPQHF.